The 27 T cell receptor beta chains below all came from one sample that was sequenced in a study of Ad26.COV2.S vaccination and SARS-CoV-2 variants. Here immunoSEQ multiplex PCR was the method, and the copy in TCRdb shows in-frame clones only, minus some. In the table there are about 420,000 clones, more than 75% of which are singletons. The treatment was: roughly 18 received Ad26.COV2.S at low or high dose, single or two shots; 5 received placebo; per-sample allocation not given. Sample collection was performed on day 63 after the first vaccine or placebo injection. The sample consisted of peripheral blood, taken in a trial of Ad26.COV2.S vaccine versus placebo. These receptor sequences come from a person between 18 and 60 years old who received the Ad26.COV2.S COVID-19 vaccine or a placebo.

This clone was seen a single time. The CDR3 protein is CAWSRGLAGAYEQYF. The DNA of the CDR3 is TGTGCCTGGAGTAGGGGACTAGCGGGTGCCTACGAGCAGTACTTC. This chain connects TRBV30 to TRBJ2-7; 12 bases agree with TRBD2. The CDR3 runs 15 residues. The V gene's germline CDR1 is GTSNPN and CDR2 SVGIG (reference sequence). J was trimmed by 2 bases and V by 2 bases; bases with no gene match: 4.

The V call is TRBV11-2, the J call TRBJ2-5; no definite D call. The CDR3 contains 12 residues. Trimming took 2 bases from V and 5 from J, leaving 6 bases between them. CDR1 and CDR2 from the germline V gene are SGHAT and FQNNGV. For the CDR3, the DNA is TGTGCCAGCAGCTTATCAGTGGAGACCCAGTACTTC. Translation: CASSLSVETQYF.

This sequence joins TRBV6-5 and TRBJ1-5; D is ambiguous. CDR1 and CDR2 from the germline V gene are MNHEY and SVGAGI. The CDR3 has 12 amino acids. V dropped 4 bases and J dropped 5 bases, with 6 bases sitting between them. DNA for the CDR3: TGTGCCAGCAGTTGGTTCGATCAGCCCCAGCATTTT. Translated: CASSWFDQPQHF.

This clone was recorded a few times. The chain recombines TRBV6-5 with TRBJ1-1; D call uncertain. The germline V and J ends were trimmed by 6 bases and 1 base, with 9 bases remaining between them. There are 13 residues in the CDR3. In germline, CDR1 is MNHEY, CDR2 SVGAGI. The CDR3 reads CASSASGNTEAFF. Written as DNA, the CDR3 is TGTGCCAGCAGCGCCTCTGGGAACACTGAAGCTTTCTTT.

The CDR3 spells CASSSRDRGLRIEKLFF. For the CDR3, the DNA is TGTGCCAGCAGCAGCCGGGACAGGGGGCTGAGAATCGAAAAACTGTTTTTT. The chain couples TRBV5-4 to TRBJ1-4; 12 bases agree with TRBD1. Per the germline V gene, CDR1 is SGHNT and CDR2 is YYREEE (reference sequence). Losses at the gene ends were 4 bases for V and 8 bases for J; bases not matched to a gene: 12. This CDR3 has 17 amino acids.

The chain carries TRBV7-3 and TRBJ2-7, with 8 bases fitting TRBD1. Trimming at V came to 5 bases and at J to 4 bases, leaving 10 bases not matched to a gene. Germline loops: CDR1 SGHTA, CDR2 FQGTGA. This CDR3 comprises 15 residues. Written as DNA, the CDR3 is TGTGCCAGCAGCCTCCAGGGGGCCCTTAATTACGAGCAGTACTTC. It yields the protein CASSLQGALNYEQYF.

The V call is TRBV7-6, the J call TRBJ2-1, with TRBD2 matching 10 bases. The CDR3 runs to 15 residues. Germline assignment: CDR1 SGHVS and CDR2 FNYEAQ. With 5 bases clipped from V and 6 bases from J, the junction kept 7 bases outside the gene matches. CDR3 amino acids: CASSQSGGAINEQFF. The CDR3 DNA reads as TGTGCCAGCAGCCAGAGCGGGGGGGCGATCAATGAGCAGTTCTTC. Full variable domain (outside the CDR3, taken from reference TRBV7-6 and TRBJ2-1): GAGVSQSPRYKVTKRGQDVALRCDPISGHVSLYWYRQALGQGPEFLTYFNYEAQQDKSGLPNDRFSAERPEGSISTLTIQRTEQRDSAMYRCASSQSGGAINEQFFGPGTRLTVL.

The CDR3 region is CASSITLGAATNTIYF. The CDR3 DNA reads TGTGCCAGTAGTATCACCCTCGGGGCAGCGACAAACACCATATATTTT. V is TRBV19 and J is TRBJ1-3, with TRBD1 as a possible D gene (5 bases). Germline V gene data show CDR1 as LNHDA and CDR2 as SQIVND (reference sequence). V lost 3 bases, J lost 6 bases, and 18 bases lay in between. The CDR3 spans 16 residues.

The chain couples TRBV28 to TRBJ2-7; possible D gene TRBD1, 6 bases. Germline-derived CDR1 and CDR2 are MDHEN and SYDVKM. This CDR3 is built from 16 residues. Trimming stripped 5 bases from V and 0 bases from J, with 17 bases between. This CDR3 is CASSQIQGLGSYEQYF. The CDR3 DNA follows: TGTGCCAGCAGTCAGATACAGGGTTTGGGCTCCTACGAGCAGTACTTC.

The chain recombines TRBV6-6 with TRBJ2-1; no firm D call. CDR3 length: 17 amino acids. CDR1 and CDR2 from the germline V gene are MNHNY and SVGAGI (reference sequence). The ends were cut back, 5 bases at V and 9 bases at J, with 26 bases in the middle. The CDR3 sequence is CASSPGPKIRLKSEQFF. In nucleotides, the CDR3 is TGTGCCAGCAGTCCTGGTCCCAAGATTCGCCTTAAGAGTGAGCAGTTCTTC.

The gene calls are TRBV18 and TRBJ1-3; 7 bases are shared with TRBD1. The CDR3 spans 18 residues. With 2 bases clipped from V and 2 bases from J, the junction kept 12 bases outside the gene matches. CDR1 is KGHSH, CDR2 LQKENI, per germline. The CDR3 protein is CASSPLSLQGRTGNTIYF. The CDR3 DNA reads as TGTGCCAGCTCACCATTAAGCCTACAGGGGAGGACTGGAAACACCATATATTTT.

Here the CDR3 reads CASSDSSGASYNEQFF. In DNA form, the CDR3 reads TGTGCCAGCAGTGACTCCAGCGGGGCTTCCTACAATGAGCAGTTCTTC. The V and J genes are TRBV6-4 and TRBJ2-1, with 7 bases aligning to TRBD2. Trimming took 0 bases from V and 1 from J; bases not matched to a gene: 3. The CDR3 length is 16 residues. Germline assignment: CDR1 MRHNA and CDR2 SNTAGT.

The chain is built from TRBV29-1 and TRBJ2-3; D is undetermined. The V gene lost 0 bases and the J gene lost 4 bases, with 8 bases spanning the gap. Germline V gene sequence: CDR1 SQVTM, CDR2 ANQGSEA. The CDR3 contains 13 residues. CDR3 in DNA: TGCAGCGTTGAAGATAGACGGGCAGATACGCAGTATTTT. Translated, it gives CSVEDRRADTQYF.

In DNA, the CDR3 is TGTGCCAGCAGCTTAGATCCCGGGAGGCATGAGCAGTTCTTC. Translating gives CASSLDPGRHEQFF. The gene calls are TRBV11-2 and TRBJ2-1; 7 positions match TRBD2. Germline values: CDR1 SGHAT, CDR2 FQNNGV. V gave up 0 bases and J gave up 8 bases; unmatched junction bases: 4. The CDR3 extends over 14 amino acids.

V is TRBV11-2 and J is TRBJ2-1, with 7 bases that match TRBD1. J was trimmed by 5 bases and V by 1 base; bases with no gene match: 5. The CDR3 spans 15 residues. In germline, CDR1 is SGHAT, CDR2 FQNNGV. CDR3 sequence: CASSLVRGRNNEQFF. CDR3 DNA sequence: TGTGCCAGCAGCTTAGTTAGGGGGCGAAACAATGAGCAGTTCTTC.

This clone was observed a few times. The chain uses TRBV27 and TRBJ1-6, with D possibly being TRBD1 (5 bases). Germline values: CDR1 MNHEY, CDR2 SMNVEV (reference sequence). The V end lost 6 bases, the J end lost 9 bases, and 15 bases lay between the germline ends. This CDR3 is 14 amino acids long. CDR3 bases: TGTGCCAGCAGCTTCAAGGAGGGGTCTTCACCCCTCCACTTT. It is translated as CASSFKEGSSPLHF.

This chain links TRBV6-5 with TRBJ2-7, with D possibly being TRBD1 (5 bases). Trimming stripped 6 bases from V and 2 bases from J, with 14 bases between. The CDR3 sequence is 14 residues long. Looked up from germline, CDR1 is MNHEY and CDR2 is SVGAGI. The CDR3 DNA is TGTGCCAGCAGAATGGGGCAGGGTCCCTACGAGCAGTACTTC. Protein: CASRMGQGPYEQYF.

The chain has TRBV6-2 or TRBV6-3 and TRBJ2-1; 9 bases map to TRBD2. The germline CDR1 and CDR2 sequences are MNHEY and SVGEGT. This CDR3 region has 15 residues. V was clipped by 0 bases and J by 4 bases; unmatched bases: 1. The CDR3 spells CASSYSRGGYNEQFF. The CDR3 DNA reads TGTGCCAGCAGTTACTCGCGGGGGGGATACAATGAGCAGTTCTTC.

The CDR3 loop reads CASSPEPQGSTEAFF. For the CDR3, the DNA is TGTGCCAGCAGCCCAGAACCGCAGGGGTCCACTGAAGCTTTCTTT. The chain carries TRBV21-1 and TRBJ1-1; the table gives TRBD1 as D, unverified against the DNA. TRBV21-1 is labeled a pseudogene. The length of the CDR3 is 15 residues.

The chain links TRBV2 to TRBJ1-1; D gene uncertain. CDR3 length: 14 residues. V was clipped by 0 bases and J by 7 bases, with 12 bases between them. Germline-derived CDR1 and CDR2 are SNHLY and FYNNEI. The CDR3 DNA is TGTGCCAGCAGTGAAGCGTTCAGTGGAAATGAAGCTTTCTTT. It yields the protein CASSEAFSGNEAFF.

Only one count was recorded for this clone. V gene TRBV28 combines with J gene TRBJ1-1; unclear D gene. The germline V gene has CDR1 MDHEN and CDR2 SYDVKM. V was clipped by 1 base and J by 8 bases, with 11 bases between them. The CDR3 contains 13 residues. The CDR3 DNA is TGTGCCAGCAGTTTATTTTTTACACGGGAAGCTTTCTTT. It encodes CASSLFFTREAFF. Variable domain in full (rest from reference TRBV28 and TRBJ1-1): DVKVTQSSRYLVKRTGEKVFLECVQDMDHENMFWYRQDPGLGLRLIYFSYDVKMKEKGDIPEGYSVSREKKERFSLILESASTNQTSMYLCASSLFFTREAFFGQGTRLTVV.

This rearrangement joins TRBV5-1 to TRBJ2-6; maybe TRBD1 (5 bases). The V gene lost 4 bases and the J gene lost 2 bases, with 13 bases spanning the gap. The CDR3 extends over 16 amino acids. Germline CDR1 reads SGHRS; CDR2 reads YFSETQ. The DNA for the CDR3 is TGCGCCAGCAGCCCCCTAGGGGTCCCTGGGGCCAACGTCCTGACTTTC. This sequence encodes CASSPLGVPGANVLTF.

The rearrangement joins TRBV7-3 to TRBJ2-1; D is possibly TRBD2 (6 bases). V lost 5 bases and J 1 base, leaving 9 bases between the germline ends. The CDR3 consists of 14 residues. Germline CDR1 and CDR2: SGHTA and FQGTGA. CDR3 sequence (DNA): TGTGCCAGCAGCCCCGGAGGGTCCTACAATGAGCAGTTCTTC. Protein sequence: CASSPGGSYNEQFF.

The chain employs TRBV15 and TRBJ1-5; the D is unclear. CDR3 size: 14 residues. Germline lookup yields CDR1 LNHNV and CDR2 YYDKDF (reference sequence). V was clipped by 1 base and J by 7 bases, with 11 bases between them. The CDR3 region is CATSRGGDGQPQHF. The DNA of the CDR3 is TGTGCCACCAGCAGAGGAGGAGACGGCCAGCCCCAGCATTTT. The variable domain in full, completed from reference TRBV15 and TRBJ1-5, reads DAMVIQNPRYQVTQFGKPVTLSCSQTLNHNVMYWYQQKSSQAPKLLFHYYDKDFNNEADTPDNFQSRRPNTSFCFLDIRSPGLGDTAMYLCATSRGGDGQPQHFGDGTRLSIL.

This sequence joins TRBV7-9 and TRBJ1-1; D unclear. Trimming left V 11 bases short and J 6 bases short, with 25 bases between. Germline V gene lookup returns CDR1 SEHNR and CDR2 FQNEAQ (reference sequence). This CDR3 is built from 15 residues. DNA for the CDR3: TGTGCCCCCCAATCCATTAACCCGATTTTCCCTGAAGCTTTCTTT. Its protein is CAPQSINPIFPEAFF.

As concerns this clone: This same CDR3 is encoded by further DNA sequences in the sample. CDR3 in DNA: TGTGCCAGCAGTTACGTCTCCTACAATGAGCAGTTCTTC. It is translated as CASSYVSYNEQFF. The chain employs TRBV6-2 or TRBV6-3 and TRBJ2-1, with no clear D. Trimming removed 2 bases at V and 0 bases at J, with 2 bases between. Germline-derived CDR1 and CDR2 are MNHEY and SVGEGT. The CDR3 length is 13 residues.

The J gene is TRBJ2-7, the V gene TRBV4-1; possibly TRBD2 for D (7 bases). Trimming stripped 4 bases from V and 0 bases from J, with 16 bases between. This CDR3 spans 16 amino acids. Germline CDR1 MGHRA, CDR2 YSYEKL. The CDR3 coding sequence is TGCGCCAGCAGCCCATGGACAGCGGGAAGCTCCTACGAGCAGTACTTC. Translated: CASSPWTAGSSYEQYF.